Listed below are T cell receptor beta chains from one sample, sequenced in a study of shared clonotypes between healthy human individuals. Repertoires were generated with immunoSEQ multiplex PCR, while TCRdb's copy carries only in-frame clones and drops some. The sample shows approximately 840,000 clones, roughly 96% of them seen only once. The material sequenced was naive CD8+ T cells sorted from blood. The receptors come from a man aged 30 to 45 in good health. The CDR3 runs from the conserved cysteine through the conserved F or W. D genes are given only for firm matches. Not every row has a clone size; where given, it reads once, few, many or a size class.

abundance: NA; v_gene: TRBV7-6; j_gene: TRBJ2-1; d_gene: NA; CDR3nt: TGTGCCAGCAGCCCACAGGGACGGAGCTCCTACAATGAGCAGTTCTTC; CDR3aa: CASSPQGRSSYNEQFF
abundance: NA; v_gene: TRBV27; j_gene: TRBJ2-3; d_gene: TRBD1; CDR3nt: TGTGCCAGCAGTCCCAGGACAGGGGCCTCTCATCGTACAGATACGCAGTATTTT; CDR3aa: CASSPRTGASHRTDTQYF
abundance: NA; v_gene: TRBV11-2; j_gene: TRBJ2-1; d_gene: NA; CDR3nt: TGTGCCAGCAGCTACGGGTTGTACAATGAGCAGTTCTTC; CDR3aa: CASSYGLYNEQFF
abundance: NA; v_gene: TRBV2; j_gene: TRBJ2-1; d_gene: TRBD2; CDR3nt: TGTGCCAGCAGTGAAGCGCGAGCGGGGGACTACAATGAGCAGTTCTTC; CDR3aa: CASSEARAGDYNEQFF
abundance: NA; v_gene: TRBV6-1; j_gene: TRBJ1-5; d_gene: NA; CDR3nt: TGTGCCAGCAGTGCCCGAGGGGGGAGCAATCAGCCCCAGCATTTT; CDR3aa: CASSARGGSNQPQHF
abundance: NA; v_gene: TRBV7-7; j_gene: TRBJ2-2; d_gene: NA; CDR3nt: TGCGCCAGCAGCCCTGAAGGTAGCGGGGAGCTGTTTTTT; CDR3aa: CASSPEGSGELFF
abundance: NA; v_gene: TRBV11-2; j_gene: TRBJ2-1; d_gene: TRBD2; CDR3nt: TGTGCCAGCAGCTTAGATCGCGGGAGCTCCTACAATGAGCAGTTCTTC; CDR3aa: CASSLDRGSSYNEQFF
abundance: NA; v_gene: TRBV15; j_gene: TRBJ1-2; d_gene: NA; CDR3nt: TGTGCCACCAGCAGGGTGGGCGGCGGAATCTATGGCTACACCTTC; CDR3aa: CATSRVGGGIYGYTF
abundance: NA; v_gene: TRBV14; j_gene: TRBJ2-7; d_gene: NA; CDR3nt: TGTGCCAGCAGCCAAGATCTCAAGCTCGGACAGTACTTC; CDR3aa: CASSQDLKLGQYF
abundance: NA; v_gene: TRBV6-5; j_gene: TRBJ2-3; d_gene: NA; CDR3nt: TGTGCCAGCAGTTACGTGAGTAGCAGCACAGATACGCAGTATTTT; CDR3aa: CASSYVSSSTDTQYF
abundance: NA; v_gene: TRBV9; j_gene: TRBJ1-2; d_gene: NA; CDR3nt: TGTGCCAGCAGCGTAAGCGGTTCAGGGTACTATGGCTACACCTTC; CDR3aa: CASSVSGSGYYGYTF
abundance: NA; v_gene: TRBV9; j_gene: TRBJ2-1; d_gene: NA; CDR3nt: TGTGCCAGCAGCGAGCCTGTAAACGGGGCCTCCTACAATGAGCAGTTCTTC; CDR3aa: CASSEPVNGASYNEQFF
abundance: NA; v_gene: TRBV5-8; j_gene: TRBJ2-7; d_gene: NA; CDR3nt: TGTGCCAGCAGCTTGGTGGGGACGGAATACGAGCAGTACTTC; CDR3aa: CASSLVGTEYEQYF
abundance: once; v_gene: TRBV5-1; j_gene: TRBJ2-2; d_gene: TRBD1; CDR3nt: TGCGCCAGCAGCTTAGGGACAGGGAACACCGGGGAGCTGTTTTTT; CDR3aa: CASSLGTGNTGELFF
abundance: once; v_gene: TRBV5-8; j_gene: TRBJ2-7; d_gene: NA; CDR3nt: TGTGCCAGCAGCTACCGGACGGAGATACCTGTCTGGGAGCAGTACTTC; CDR3aa: CASSYRTEIPVWEQYF
abundance: NA; v_gene: TRBV5-6; j_gene: TRBJ2-1; d_gene: NA; CDR3nt: TGTGCCAGCAGCCAGGCCCTCCGCAAATTCTTC; CDR3aa: CASSQALRKFF
abundance: NA; v_gene: TRBV15; j_gene: TRBJ2-7; d_gene: NA; CDR3nt: TGTGCCACCAGCAGAGTCTCTAGAGAATACGAGCAGTACTTC; CDR3aa: CATSRVSREYEQYF
abundance: NA; v_gene: TRBV18; j_gene: TRBJ1-4; d_gene: NA; CDR3nt: TGTGCCAGCTCACCTGTAGCAACTAATGAAAAACTGTTTTTT; CDR3aa: CASSPVATNEKLFF
abundance: NA; v_gene: TRBV20-1; j_gene: TRBJ2-3; d_gene: NA; CDR3nt: TGCAGTGCAAGAGGCCCAGATACGCAGTATTTT; CDR3aa: CSARGPDTQYF
abundance: NA; v_gene: TRBV11-3; j_gene: TRBJ2-5; d_gene: NA; CDR3nt: TGTGCCAGCAGCTTTAGAGGGCAGGGAGAGACCCAGTACTTC; CDR3aa: CASSFRGQGETQYF
abundance: NA; v_gene: TRBV18; j_gene: TRBJ2-3; d_gene: NA; CDR3nt: TGTGCCAGCTCACCACCCCCCTTTGAGGGCAAGCTCGGAGATACGCAGTATTTT; CDR3aa: CASSPPPFEGKLGDTQYF
abundance: NA; v_gene: TRBV10-3; j_gene: TRBJ1-5; d_gene: NA; CDR3nt: TGTGCCATCAGTGACAGAAATCAGCCCCAGCATTTT; CDR3aa: CAISDRNQPQHF
abundance: NA; v_gene: TRBV5-1; j_gene: TRBJ1-1; d_gene: NA; CDR3nt: TGCGCCAGCAGCTTGGGGCAGGGCTTGGATGAAGCTTTCTTT; CDR3aa: CASSLGQGLDEAFF
abundance: NA; v_gene: TRBV5-1; j_gene: TRBJ1-4; d_gene: TRBD1; CDR3nt: TGCGCCAGCAGCACCGGTGACAGGGGGCATAATGAAAAACTGTTTTTT; CDR3aa: CASSTGDRGHNEKLFF
abundance: NA; v_gene: TRBV9; j_gene: TRBJ1-4; d_gene: NA; CDR3nt: TGTGCCAGCAGCGTAGAGGGTAATGAAAAACTGTTTTTT; CDR3aa: CASSVEGNEKLFF
abundance: NA; v_gene: TRBV7-9; j_gene: TRBJ2-7; d_gene: NA; CDR3nt: TGTGCCAGCAGCCCCCGTCCGGGACAATCCTACGAGCAGTACTTC; CDR3aa: CASSPRPGQSYEQYF
abundance: NA; v_gene: TRBV4-2; j_gene: TRBJ2-7; d_gene: NA; CDR3nt: TGTGCCAGCAGCCAAGATGGTTTATCCTACGAGCAGTACTTC; CDR3aa: CASSQDGLSYEQYF
abundance: once; v_gene: TRBV5-1; j_gene: TRBJ2-1; d_gene: NA; CDR3nt: TGCGCCAGCAGCAGAAGTGACGGCAATGAGCAGTTCTTC; CDR3aa: CASSRSDGNEQFF
abundance: NA; v_gene: TRBV7-9; j_gene: TRBJ2-7; d_gene: TRBD1; CDR3nt: TGTGCCAGCAGCTTTGGACAGGACTCGCAGTACTTC; CDR3aa: CASSFGQDSQYF
abundance: once; v_gene: TRBV19; j_gene: TRBJ2-1; d_gene: NA; CDR3nt: TGTGCCAGTAGTCCCCCGGGACCGGCGGGACATGAGCAGTTCTTC; CDR3aa: CASSPPGPAGHEQFF
abundance: NA; v_gene: TRBV6-5; j_gene: TRBJ2-7; d_gene: NA; CDR3nt: TGTGCCAGCAATGGGGCGGCAGGCTCCTACGAGCAGTACTTC; CDR3aa: CASNGAAGSYEQYF
abundance: NA; v_gene: TRBV9; j_gene: TRBJ2-2; d_gene: NA; CDR3nt: TGTGCCAGCAGCGAAGGGGGCACCGGGGAGCTGTTTTTT; CDR3aa: CASSEGGTGELFF
abundance: few; v_gene: TRBV29-1; j_gene: TRBJ2-1; d_gene: NA; CDR3nt: TGCAGCGCTCAAGCCCAGACGCAATCCTACAATGAGCAGTTCTTC; CDR3aa: CSAQAQTQSYNEQFF
abundance: NA; v_gene: TRBV4-1; j_gene: TRBJ2-1; d_gene: NA; CDR3nt: TGCGCCAGCAGCCAAGATCACGTCAGCTCCTACAATGAGCAGTTCTTC; CDR3aa: CASSQDHVSSYNEQFF
abundance: NA; v_gene: TRBV4-3; j_gene: TRBJ1-5; d_gene: TRBD1; CDR3nt: TGCGCCAGCAGCTCCGGGACAGGGAATCAGCCCCAGCATTTT; CDR3aa: CASSSGTGNQPQHF
abundance: NA; v_gene: TRBV28; j_gene: TRBJ2-5; d_gene: NA; CDR3nt: TGTGCCAGCACCGTTAGGGACCGGGCCTCGGACGAGACCCAGTACTTC; CDR3aa: CASTVRDRASDETQYF
abundance: once; v_gene: TRBV6-5; j_gene: TRBJ1-1; d_gene: NA; CDR3nt: TGTGCCAGCAGAAGGAACACTGAAGCTTTCTTT; CDR3aa: CASRRNTEAFF
abundance: NA; v_gene: TRBV7-9; j_gene: TRBJ2-1; d_gene: TRBD1; CDR3nt: TGTGCCAGCAGCACGACAGGGGAACAGTTCTTC; CDR3aa: CASSTTGEQFF
abundance: once; v_gene: TRBV11-2; j_gene: TRBJ2-5; d_gene: TRBD2; CDR3nt: TGTGCCAGCAGCTTAGGGACTAGCGGGAGAGCGGAGACCCAGTACTTC; CDR3aa: CASSLGTSGRAETQYF
abundance: NA; v_gene: TRBV27; j_gene: TRBJ2-7; d_gene: NA; CDR3nt: TGTGCCAGCAGCTTAAGGGACTGGATGTCTGAGCAGTACTTC; CDR3aa: CASSLRDWMSEQYF
abundance: NA; v_gene: TRBV4-1; j_gene: TRBJ1-5; d_gene: NA; CDR3nt: TGCGCCAGCAGCCAGGTAGAGACGAGCAATCAGCCCCAGCATTTT; CDR3aa: CASSQVETSNQPQHF
abundance: NA; v_gene: TRBV11-2; j_gene: TRBJ1-1; d_gene: NA; CDR3nt: TGTGCCAGCAGCATAGAGACAGGATGGGGGAACACTGAAGCTTTCTTT; CDR3aa: CASSIETGWGNTEAFF
abundance: NA; v_gene: TRBV7-2; j_gene: TRBJ2-7; d_gene: NA; CDR3nt: TGTGCCAGCAGCTTCACAGATACCTACGAGCAGTACTTC; CDR3aa: CASSFTDTYEQYF
abundance: NA; v_gene: TRBV7-9; j_gene: TRBJ2-3; d_gene: TRBD2; CDR3nt: TGTGCCAGCAGGACTAGCGGCACAGATACGCAGTATTTT; CDR3aa: CASRTSGTDTQYF